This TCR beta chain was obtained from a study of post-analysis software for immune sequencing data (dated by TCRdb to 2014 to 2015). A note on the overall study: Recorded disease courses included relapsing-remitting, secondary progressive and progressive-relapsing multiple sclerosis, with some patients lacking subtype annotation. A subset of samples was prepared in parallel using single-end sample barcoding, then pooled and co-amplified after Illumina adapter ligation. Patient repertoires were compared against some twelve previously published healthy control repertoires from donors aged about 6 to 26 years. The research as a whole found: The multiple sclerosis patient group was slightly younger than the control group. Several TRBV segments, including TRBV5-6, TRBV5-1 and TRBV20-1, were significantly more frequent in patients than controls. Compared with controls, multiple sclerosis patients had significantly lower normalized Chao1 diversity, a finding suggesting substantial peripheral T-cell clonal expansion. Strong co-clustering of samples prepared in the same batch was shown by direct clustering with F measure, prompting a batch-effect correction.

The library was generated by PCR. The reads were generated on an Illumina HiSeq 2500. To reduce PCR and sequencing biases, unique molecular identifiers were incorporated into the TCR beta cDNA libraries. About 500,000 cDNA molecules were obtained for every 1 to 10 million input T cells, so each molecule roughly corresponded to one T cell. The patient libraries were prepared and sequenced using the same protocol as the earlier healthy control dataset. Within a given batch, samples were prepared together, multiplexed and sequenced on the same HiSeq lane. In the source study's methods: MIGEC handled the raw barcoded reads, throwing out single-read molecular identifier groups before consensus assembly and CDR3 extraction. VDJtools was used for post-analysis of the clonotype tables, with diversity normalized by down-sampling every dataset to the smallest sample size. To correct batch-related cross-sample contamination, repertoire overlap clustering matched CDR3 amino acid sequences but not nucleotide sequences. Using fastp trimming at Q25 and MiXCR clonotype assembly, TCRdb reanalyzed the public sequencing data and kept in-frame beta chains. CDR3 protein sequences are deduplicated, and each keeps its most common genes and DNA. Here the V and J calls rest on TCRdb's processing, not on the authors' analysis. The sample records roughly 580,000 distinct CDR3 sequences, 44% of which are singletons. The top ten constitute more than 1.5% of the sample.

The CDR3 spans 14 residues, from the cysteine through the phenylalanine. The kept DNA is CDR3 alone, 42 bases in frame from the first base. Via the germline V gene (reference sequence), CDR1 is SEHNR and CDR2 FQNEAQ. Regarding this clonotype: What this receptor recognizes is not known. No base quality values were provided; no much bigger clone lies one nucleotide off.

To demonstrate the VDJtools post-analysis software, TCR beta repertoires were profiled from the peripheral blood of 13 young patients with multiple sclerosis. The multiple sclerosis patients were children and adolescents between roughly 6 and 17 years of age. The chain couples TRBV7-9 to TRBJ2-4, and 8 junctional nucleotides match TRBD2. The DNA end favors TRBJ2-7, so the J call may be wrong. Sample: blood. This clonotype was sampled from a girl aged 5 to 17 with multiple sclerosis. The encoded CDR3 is CASSLETSANEQYF. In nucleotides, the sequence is TGTGCCAGCAGCTTAGAGACTAGCGCTAACGAGCAGTACTTC.